A single sample gave rise to the 5 T cell receptor beta chains below, sequenced in a study of cytomegalovirus exposure and HLA in healthy donors. The PCR made use of 60 Vbeta and 13 Jbeta primers. The data were produced by immunoSEQ multiplex PCR, yet TCRdb's version contains in-frame clones alone and is incomplete. Its clone listing holds under 200,000 clones. The specimen sequenced was PBMCs. The receptors stem from a young woman in good health and CMV-seropositive.

This chain links TRBV11-3 with TRBJ2-7, with a possible D match to TRBD1 (7 bases). Germline CDR1 SGHNT, CDR2 YENEEA. This CDR3 comprises 14 residues. With 1 base removed from V and 3 bases from J, the gap between germline ends came to 10 bases. CDR3 residues: CASSLGGDSYEQYF. The CDR3 DNA is TGTGCCAGCAGCTTAGGGGGGGACAGCTACGAGCAGTACTTC.

The CDR3 reads CSVDPSSADEAFF. The CDR3, as DNA: TGCAGCGTTGATCCCTCCTCCGCGGATGAAGCTTTCTTT. The V call is TRBV29-1, the J call TRBJ1-1; no firm D call. V lost 3 bases and J 7 bases, leaving 15 bases between the germline ends. CDR3 length equals 13 residues. Germline CDR1 reads SQVTM; CDR2 reads ANQGSEA.

This chain uses TRBV6-1 with TRBJ1-2; D unclear. Germline CDR1 is MNHNS and CDR2 is SASEGT. V lost 6 bases and J 2 bases, leaving 10 bases between the germline ends. CDR3 length: 13 amino acids. CDR3 region: CASSLLNNYGYTF. CDR3 coding DNA: TGTGCCAGCAGCCTCCTAAACAACTATGGCTACACCTTC.

The chain recombines TRBV7-9 with TRBJ2-5; 11 bases align to TRBD2. The CDR3 extends over 15 amino acids. In germline, CDR1 is SEHNR, CDR2 FQNEAQ (reference sequence). Unmatched junction bases numbered 11, after V lost 10 bases and J lost 4 bases. This chain's CDR3 is CATSRLAGLPETQYF. The CDR3 DNA follows: TGTGCCACCTCACGACTAGCGGGGTTACCAGAGACCCAGTACTTC.

This sequence joins TRBV5-8 and TRBJ1-5; 8 positions agree with TRBD1. CDR1 SGHTS and CDR2 YDEGEE come from the germline V gene. This CDR3 is 18 amino acids long. The trim removed 3 bases at V and 0 bases at J, leaving 11 bases unmatched. The DNA of the CDR3 is TGTGCCAGCAGCTCCGGACAGGGTCTTATACATAGCAATCAGCCCCAGCATTTT. This encodes CASSSGQGLIHSNQPQHF.